Each of the 16 T cell receptor beta chains below was sequenced from the same sample in a study of blood T cell repertoires in COVID-19. Assay used: immunoSEQ multiplex PCR; TCRdb lists only in-frame clones, some missing. The table records 200,000 to 300,000 clones, around 85% of them present only once. Sequencing was performed on PBMCs or T cells enriched from blood (not recorded which). The source of these receptors is a woman between 45 and 65 years old with acute COVID-19.

The V gene is TRBV5-5, the J gene TRBJ1-2; no definite D call. Trimming cost V 0 bases and J 6 bases, with 12 bases left between them. Germline CDR1 SGHKS, CDR2 YYEKEE (reference sequence). This CDR3 is 14 amino acids long. The CDR3 sequence is CASSLVIGDHGYTF. The CDR3 DNA is TGTGCCAGCAGCTTGGTGATCGGTGATCATGGCTACACCTTC.

The chain combines TRBV18 with TRBJ2-3; no clear D. There are 13 residues in the CDR3. CDR1 is KGHSH, CDR2 LQKENI, per germline. V was shortened by 4 bases and J by 0 bases, with 5 bases between the two germline ends. The chain's CDR3 is CASSLTSTDTQYF. CDR3 DNA: TGTGCCAGCTCACTTACTAGCACAGATACGCAGTATTTT.

The chain carries TRBV30 and TRBJ1-2; a possible D gene is TRBD1 (5 bases). The CDR3 totals 14 residues. Trimming removed 0 bases from V and 2 bases from J, with 10 bases in between. The V gene's germline CDR1 is GTSNPN and CDR2 SVGIG (reference sequence). The chain's CDR3 is CAWSVPGGNYGYTF. CDR3 in DNA: TGTGCCTGGAGTGTACCCGGGGGGAACTATGGCTACACCTTC.

This rearrangement joins TRBV30 to TRBJ1-4, with D possibly being TRBD1 (5 bases). Germline V lookup: CDR1 GTSNPN, CDR2 SVGIG (reference sequence). V was cut by 4 bases and J by 0 bases, with 9 bases left in between. This CDR3 comprises 14 residues. CDR3 DNA: TGTGCCTGGAAGCGGGACGCAACTAATGAAAAACTGTTTTTT. This codes for CAWKRDATNEKLFF.

This clone was seen only once. The rearrangement links TRBV15 to TRBJ2-2; D might be TRBD1 (5 bases). This CDR3 spans 13 amino acids. Per germline, CDR1 LNHNV and CDR2 YYDKDF (reference sequence). The V end was cut by 6 bases, the J end by 5 bases, with 10 bases between. The CDR3 nucleotides read TGTGCCACCAGGGGGCTGTCAACCGGGGAGCTGTTTTTT. This gives the protein CATRGLSTGELFF.

The chain carries TRBV21-1 and TRBJ1-4; no DNA check was done on the table's D call, TRBD1. TRBV21-1 is a pseudogene. CDR3 length: 15 residues. The CDR3 region has the DNA TGTGCCAGCAGCAGCCGGGACAGTCCTAATGAAAAACTGTTTTTT. Translating gives CASSSRDSPNEKLFF.

This clone was counted a few times. Other DNA sequences in this sample translate to the same CDR3. The V call is TRBV7-2, the J call TRBJ2-7, with TRBD1 identical over 7 bases. Germline V gives CDR1 SGHTA, CDR2 FQGNSA. Losses at the gene ends were 0 bases for V and 4 bases for J; bases not matched to a gene: 0. CDR3 length: 13 residues. CDR3 amino acids: CASSLARGYEQYF. CDR3 coding DNA: TGTGCCAGCAGCTTAGCCAGGGGGTACGAGCAGTACTTC.

This clone was counted between two and nine times. The sample contains more than one DNA sequence encoding this CDR3. This chain connects TRBV30 to TRBJ2-3, with 7 bases aligning to TRBD1. V lost 3 bases, J lost 3 bases, and 0 bases stayed unmatched. CDR1 and CDR2 (germline): GTSNPN, SVGIG (reference sequence). This CDR3 comprises 12 residues. CDR3: CAWSRGTDTQYF. CDR3 nucleotides: TGTGCCTGGAGCAGGGGGACAGATACGCAGTATTTT.

J is TRBJ2-3 and V is TRBV7-2; 9 positions match TRBD1. V lost 4 bases, J lost 5 bases, and 10 bases stayed unmatched. The CDR3 loop spans 16 amino acids. The V gene's germline CDR1 is SGHTA and CDR2 FQGNSA. This CDR3 is CASSSSSGTGQDTQYF. The CDR3 nucleotides are TGTGCCAGCAGCTCAAGCAGCGGGACAGGGCAAGATACGCAGTATTTT.

A few counts support this clone. The V call is TRBV7-9, the J call TRBJ2-1, with D tentatively TRBD1 (6 bases). The germline V gene encodes CDR1 SEHNR and CDR2 FQNEAQ (reference sequence). The CDR3 loop spans 17 amino acids. Trimming cost V 3 bases and J 6 bases, with 21 bases left between them. The CDR3 DNA sequence: TGTGCCAGCAGCTTTTTTAGGGTGGTGGCAGGGGTCAATGAGCAGTTCTTC. This sequence encodes CASSFFRVVAGVNEQFF.

V gene TRBV18 combines with J gene TRBJ1-1, with TRBD1 as a possible D gene (6 bases). The CDR3 is made up of 13 amino acids. Germline loops: CDR1 KGHSH, CDR2 LQKENI. V shed 6 bases and J shed 2 bases, with 10 bases lying between them. This CDR3 is CASSQGHNTEAFF. CDR3 DNA: TGTGCCAGCTCCCAGGGACATAACACTGAAGCTTTCTTT.

The V and J genes are TRBV7-9 and TRBJ2-5; 8 bases map to TRBD1. This CDR3 is 13 amino acids long. Per the germline V gene, CDR1 is SEHNR and CDR2 is FQNEAQ (reference sequence). V lost 6 bases, J lost 5 bases, and 5 bases stayed unmatched. The CDR3 DNA follows: TGTGCCAGCAGTTCTCAGGGGGCCGAGACCCAGTACTTC. Translating gives CASSSQGAETQYF.

The chain has TRBV27 and TRBJ1-6; D call uncertain. The V gene lost 2 bases and the J gene lost 1 base, with 6 bases spanning the gap. The CDR3 is 15 amino acids. Germline V lookup: CDR1 MNHEY, CDR2 SMNVEV (reference sequence). The CDR3 spells CASSLAESYNSPLHF. CDR3 coding DNA: TGTGCCAGCAGTTTAGCGGAATCCTATAATTCACCCCTCCACTTT.

The chain couples TRBV3-1 (or the pseudogene TRBV3-2) to TRBJ2-1; the D gene is possibly TRBD1 (6 bases). V lost 6 bases and J 2 bases, leaving 14 bases between the germline ends. The germline V gene has CDR1 LGHDT and CDR2 YNNKEL (reference sequence). CDR3 size: 15 residues. The DNA for the CDR3 is TGTGCCAGCAGTCTGGACAGCGAACCCTACAATGAGCAGTTCTTC. Translated, it gives CASSLDSEPYNEQFF.

The chain has TRBV6-6 and TRBJ2-1; 9 positions match TRBD2. The V and J ends lost 7 bases and 6 bases, in that order; junction bases with no gene match: 10. The germline V gene has CDR1 MNHNY and CDR2 SVGAGI (reference sequence). The CDR3 totals 15 residues. The DNA for the CDR3 is TGTGCCAGCAATGGCGGGGGGGCGATGGGCAATGAGCAGTTCTTC. This translates into CASNGGGAMGNEQFF.

This chain links TRBV7-9 with TRBJ2-3; 8 nucleotides align to TRBD2. Germline values: CDR1 SEHNR, CDR2 FQNEAQ (reference sequence). After removal of 1 base from V and 4 bases from J, the junction contained 7 bases not matched to a gene. CDR3 length: 16 residues. DNA for the CDR3: TGTGCCAGCAGCTTAGGCGGCGCGGGGGGAGCAGATACGCAGTATTTT. Protein sequence: CASSLGGAGGADTQYF.